These 18 T cell receptor beta chains were all obtained from the same sample, sequenced in a study of beta chain features in type 1 diabetes. Study findings and constraints: Shorter TCRB CDR3s, moderately but significantly so, marked every one of the four CD4+ subsets in Type 1 diabetes patients.

The investigators reverse transcribed all of the isolated RNA, so they sequenced expressed TCRB transcripts. Produced via immunoSEQ multiplex PCR; TCRdb's table is partial and in-frame only. The sample records 200,000 to 300,000 clones, 11% being singletons. Their antigens remain unidentified. Source material: naive CD4+ T cells from blood. The source of these receptors is a man aged 30-40 years with type 1 diabetes.

CDR3 residues: CASSSRGVGWNTEAFF. The CDR3 nucleotides read TGTGCCAGCAGCTCCAGGGGCGTGGGATGGAACACTGAAGCTTTCTTT. The chain combines TRBV7-9 with TRBJ1-1; D may be TRBD1 (6 bases). The CDR3 runs to 16 residues. The germline V gene has CDR1 SEHNR and CDR2 FQNEAQ (reference sequence). V was trimmed by 4 bases and J by 1 base, leaving 16 bases between them. The full variable domain, its missing parts supplied by reference TRBV7-9 and TRBJ1-1, is DTGVSQNPRHKITKRGQNVTFRCDPISEHNRLYWYRQTLGQGPEFLTYFQNEAQLEKSRLLSDRFSAERPKGSFSTLEIQRTEQGDSAMYLCASSSRGVGWNTEAFFGQGTRLTVV.

This clone was detected a few times. The chain couples TRBV6-5 to TRBJ1-5; weak D call: TRBD1 (6 bases). This CDR3 spans 13 amino acids. The germline V and J ends were trimmed by 2 bases and 4 bases, with 6 bases remaining between them. The germline CDR1 and CDR2 sequences are MNHEY and SVGAGI. The DNA of the CDR3 is TGTGCCAGCAGTTACGGGACAAATCAGCCCCAGCATTTT. It translates to CASSYGTNQPQHF.

This chain joins TRBV5-6 and TRBJ1-2; D is uncertain. CDR3 length equals 13 residues. Germline assignment: CDR1 SGHDT and CDR2 YYEEEE. V gave up 2 bases and J gave up 3 bases, with 8 bases separating them. The CDR3 nucleotides are TGTGCCAGCAGCTTAATCAGCGACTATGGCTACACCTTC. Its protein product is CASSLISDYGYTF.

This clone came up a few times. The genes are TRBV30 and TRBJ1-3, with unresolved D. The germline V gene encodes CDR1 GTSNPN and CDR2 SVGIG (reference sequence). The CDR3 totals 13 residues. The V gene lost 5 bases and the J gene lost 3 bases, with 11 bases spanning the gap. The CDR3 loop is CAWQTLGGNTIYF. DNA for the CDR3: TGTGCCTGGCAGACTTTGGGTGGAAACACCATATATTTT.

The chain uses TRBV7-2 and TRBJ2-7; D remains ambiguous. The V gene lost 1 base and the J gene lost 1 base, with 8 bases spanning the gap. Germline V CDR1 and CDR2: SGHTA, FQGNSA. CDR3 length equals 14 residues. CDR3 in amino acids: CASSLVWQSYEQYF. The CDR3 coding sequence is TGTGCCAGCAGCTTAGTTTGGCAATCCTACGAGCAGTACTTC.

The chain has TRBV7-2 and TRBJ2-5; maybe TRBD2 (6 bases). V was shortened by 4 bases and J by 4 bases, with 16 bases between the two germline ends. Per germline, CDR1 SGHTA and CDR2 FQGNSA. The CDR3 spans 15 residues. CDR3: CASSSRGLAVETQYF. DNA for the CDR3: TGTGCCAGCAGCTCAAGAGGCTTAGCGGTAGAGACCCAGTACTTC.

In its sample, this clone was seen a few times. This sequence joins TRBV10-1 and TRBJ1-1; no reliable D call. Germline loops: CDR1 WNHNN, CDR2 SYGVQD (reference sequence). The CDR3 has 13 amino acids. Trimming shortened V by 4 bases and J by 2 bases, and 8 bases separated the two germline ends. The CDR3 DNA is TGCGCCAGCAGTGTAACAGCTAACACTGAAGCTTTCTTT. It encodes CASSVTANTEAFF.

This clone showed up just a few times. The genes are TRBV5-6 and TRBJ1-5, with TRBD1 matching over 9 bases. The CDR3 consists of 16 residues. J gave up 5 bases and V 4 bases, and 10 bases lay outside the gene matches. The V gene's germline CDR1 is SGHDT and CDR2 YYEEEE. The CDR3 bases are TGTGCCAGCAGCGGGGGGACAGGGCGTTTTGATCAGCCCCAGCATTTT. It specifies CASSGGTGRFDQPQHF.

The gene calls are TRBV10-3 and TRBJ2-3; TRBD2 aligns across 8 bases. The V segment lost 4 bases and the J segment 4 bases; nucleotides outside the gene matches: 4. The CDR3 has 14 residues. Germline CDR1 and CDR2: ENHRY and SYGVKD. The CDR3 is CAISGTSPPDTQYF. The CDR3 coding sequence is TGTGCCATCAGTGGGACTAGCCCACCAGATACGCAGTATTTT.

The chain carries TRBV9 and TRBJ2-3, with TRBD2 matching over 15 bases. V lost 3 bases, J lost 2 bases, and 4 bases stayed unmatched. The CDR3 runs 17 residues. CDR1 and CDR2 from the germline V gene are SGDLS and YYNGEE. The CDR3 bases are TGTGCCAGCAGCGAGGGGACTAGCGGGGGGCCCACAGATACGCAGTATTTT. As protein: CASSEGTSGGPTDTQYF.

The genes are TRBV9 and TRBJ2-2, with 9 nucleotides matching TRBD1. V trimming: 2 bases; J trimming: 1 base; junction bases outside the gene matches: 3. The CDR3 runs to 16 residues. Germline loops: CDR1 SGDLS, CDR2 YYNGEE. The CDR3 region has the DNA TGTGCCAGCAGCGTCGGACAGGGGCGGAACACCGGGGAGCTGTTTTTT. Encoded protein: CASSVGQGRNTGELFF.

The rearrangement joins TRBV29-1 to TRBJ2-5; 10 positions match TRBD2. The germline gives CDR1 SQVTM, CDR2 ANQGSEA. After removal of 4 bases from V and 4 bases from J, the junction contained 6 bases not matched to a gene. The CDR3 loop spans 14 amino acids. The CDR3 here is CSVATSGVGETQYF. The DNA of the CDR3 is TGCAGCGTTGCAACTAGCGGGGTAGGAGAGACCCAGTACTTC.

The chain joins TRBV5-1 to TRBJ2-1; 12 nucleotides match TRBD2. The junction had 3 bases not matched to a gene; V was cut back by 2 bases and J by 6 bases. The CDR3 sequence is 15 residues long. Germline-derived CDR1 and CDR2 are SGHRS and YFSETQ. The CDR3, as DNA: TGCGCCAGCAGCTTCTCGACTAGCGGGGGCAATGAGCAGTTCTTC. Protein sequence: CASSFSTSGGNEQFF.

The chain has TRBV25-1 and TRBJ2-3; a weak D match, TRBD2 (6 bases). V was pared by 3 bases and J by 4 bases, with 17 bases between. There are 16 residues in the CDR3. CDR1 MGHDK and CDR2 SYGVNS come from the germline V gene. CDR3 amino acids: CASSDAGRGRADTQYF. DNA for the CDR3: TGTGCCAGCAGTGACGCCGGACGGGGGAGAGCAGATACGCAGTATTTT.

This clone was counted a few times. This chain connects TRBV29-1 to TRBJ2-5; 9 bases are shared with TRBD1. Trimming at V came to 6 bases and at J to 3 bases, leaving 8 bases not matched to a gene. The CDR3 runs to 14 residues. Germline CDR1 SQVTM, CDR2 ANQGSEA. The CDR3: CSVSPTGGKETQYF. CDR3 nucleotides: TGCAGCGTAAGCCCGACAGGGGGAAAAGAGACCCAGTACTTC.

The table lists this clone with a few counts. This sample includes further DNA sequences coding for the same CDR3. V and J are TRBV7-9 and TRBJ2-7, with D maybe TRBD1 (6 bases). CDR1 and CDR2 (germline): SEHNR, FQNEAQ (reference sequence). The CDR3 is 14 amino acids. V shed 2 bases and J shed 2 bases, with 10 bases lying between them. Here the CDR3 reads CASSLRQGPYEQYF. The CDR3 nucleotides are TGTGCCAGCAGCTTACGGCAGGGGCCCTACGAGCAGTACTTC.

The chain combines TRBV7-2 with TRBJ2-1, with 9 bases aligning to TRBD1. Germline V CDR1 and CDR2: SGHTA, FQGNSA. This CDR3 has 13 residues. V lost 5 bases and J lost 10; bases outside the gene matches: 6. CDR3 residues: CASSITGGWEQFF. CDR3 sequence (DNA): TGTGCCAGCAGCATTACAGGGGGCTGGGAGCAGTTCTTC.

This chain links TRBV30 with TRBJ1-3; D is unresolved. The V gene's germline CDR1 is GTSNPN and CDR2 SVGIG (reference sequence). The V and J ends lost 0 bases and 7 bases respectively, with 7 bases between them. This CDR3 region has 12 residues. The CDR3 nucleotides read TGTGCCTGGAGTGTGAGAGGGAACACCATATATTTT. This encodes CAWSVRGNTIYF.